The following is a T cell receptor beta chain sequence with its context. Profiled with immunoSEQ multiplex PCR; TCRdb holds only in-frame clones, not every one. The repertoire includes 950,000 to 1,200,000 clones, approximately 80% of them detected once, and approximately 0.95% sits in the top ten. The data stem from a study of shared clonotypes between healthy human individuals. J lost 3 bases, V lost 10 bases, and 6 bases had no gene match. The germline V gene encodes CDR1 ENHRY and CDR2 SYGVKD. This CDR3 region has 12 residues. The genes are TRBV10-3 and TRBJ2-7, with 7 positions matching TRBD1. The receptor was isolated from a man in his late teens or twenties in good health. Some clones in this sample may be carry-over from other donors' samples. The sample consisted of memory CD4+ T cells from PBMCs. Subset of the sample: CD45RA-negative fraction. Written as DNA, the CDR3 is TGTGCCAACGGACAGGATCTCTACGAGCAGTACTTC. Encoded protein: CANGQDLYEQYF.